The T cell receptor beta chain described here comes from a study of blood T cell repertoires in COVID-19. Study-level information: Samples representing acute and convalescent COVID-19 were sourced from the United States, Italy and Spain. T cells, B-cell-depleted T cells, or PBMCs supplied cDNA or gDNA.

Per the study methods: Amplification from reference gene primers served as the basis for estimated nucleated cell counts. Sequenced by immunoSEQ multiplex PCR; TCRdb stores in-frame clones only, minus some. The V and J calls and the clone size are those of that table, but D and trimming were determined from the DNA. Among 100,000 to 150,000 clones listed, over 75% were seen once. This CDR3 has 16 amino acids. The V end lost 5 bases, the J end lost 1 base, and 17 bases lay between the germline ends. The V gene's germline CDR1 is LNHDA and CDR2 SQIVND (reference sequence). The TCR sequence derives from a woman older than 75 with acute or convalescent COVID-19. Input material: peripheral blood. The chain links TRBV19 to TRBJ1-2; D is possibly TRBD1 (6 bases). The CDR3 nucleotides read TGTGCCAGTAGTCTACGAGGACAGTCCCTTAACTATGGCTACACCTTC. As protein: CASSLRGQSLNYGYTF.